This is a list of T cell receptor beta chains from one sample in a study of cytomegalovirus exposure and HLA in healthy donors. The method was immunoSEQ multiplex PCR; TCRdb's version includes in-frame clones alone and lacks a portion of them. The data contain around 250,000 clones, about 90% of them singletons. Material for sequencing was PBMCs. These receptors originate from a woman aged 30 to 39 in good health and CMV-seronegative. The CDR3 runs from the conserved cysteine through the conserved F or W. The order of the fields is V gene, CDR3 protein.

TRBV19 CASSPGTEQYF
TRBV6-4 CASKTGPANTEAFF
TRBV4-1 CASSQEYASYEQYF
TRBV25-1 CASSEWQKIAEGYTF
TRBV28 CASSLPGATYEQYF
TRBV28 CASSLGKTGNEQYF
TRBV5-1 CASSLEGSSYEQYF
TRBV27 CASSLSSGIEQFF
TRBV28 CASSLGSSETDTQYF
TRBV29-1 CSVLRDNTQYF
TRBV27 CASRWGVEQFF
TRBV11-2 CASSPPDDLVEQFF
TRBV5-1 CASSLGPGLNTDTQYF
TRBV6-1 CASSGRGLAVYEQYF
TRBV5-1 CASSSGLYEQYF
TRBV27 CASSLGYGAGDRLTEAFF
TRBV2 CASRETSGPSYEQYF
TRBV5-4 CASSLVPGGTYEQYF
TRBV19 CASSIDRGTSGAYEQYF
TRBV7-3 CASSFGQGGQETQYF
TRBV29-1 CSVVGGVGETQYF
TRBV29-1 CSVEDRQFGGRVRYEQYF
TRBV5-6 CASSIGQGAPSNQPQHF
TRBV5-5 CASSQVGSGSIGYGYTF
TRBV27 CASSLSLVRLGGGPSYAGELFF
TRBV18 CASSPKQGGAYEQYF
TRBV9 CASSVGGNEQYF
TRBV11-3 CASSFNEGHLRRGYTF
TRBV9 CASSPRGEYTEAFF
TRBV5-1 CASSPGTGVLETQYF
TRBV19 CASSQYGLAGAPSTDTQYF
TRBV6-1 CASSVGYSSYEQYF
TRBV18 CASSPAGANTGELFF
TRBV18 CASSPNVPGGVADTQYF
TRBV19 CASSNPGQVFYEQYF
TRBV29-1 CSVDRPSSSYNEQFF
TRBV27 CASSLSAGTGELFF
TRBV7-2 CASSLDSSPDRINQPQHF
TRBV6-5 CASSYSTSGNNEQFF
TRBV4-2 CASSQDWATEAFF
TRBV5-1 CASAEGQGDSYEQYF
TRBV7-8 CASSLAAGNNEKLFF
TRBV6-5 CASSPWMGAPDEQFF
TRBV14 CASSGGQSTEAFF
TRBV19 CASESGTGDYEQYF
TRBV7-9 CASSGDRYEQYF
TRBV19 CASQRTGSGDQPQHF
TRBV15 CATSRPGQGDEQFF
TRBV5-4 CASRRQGLNEQYF
TRBV27 CASSFQGQGYGQPQHF
TRBV6-1 CASRGDRERNTQYF
TRBV11-3 CASRQFYEQYF
TRBV5-6 CASSGTGAGEETQYF
TRBV7-9 CASSLPESREGLDEQFF
TRBV25-1 CASSDRPDEYEQFF
TRBV7-7 CASSLAGGEQYF
TRBV4-1 CASSPPGSRAPESTQYF